This TCR beta chain was profiled in a study of molecular identifiers for immune sequencing clone quantification. For the study at large: The replicate experiment used RNA from approximately 22,000 or 94,000 naive CD8 cells. This RNA was split into five aliquots, and four of them were sequenced.

Listed TCR primers and previously described methods were used for bulk TCR libraries. TCRdb passed the PCR reads through MiXCR, listing each CDR3 protein once. This sample has hundreds of thousands of distinct CDR3 sequences, with approximately 24% found just once. CDR1 and CDR2 from the germline V gene are SGHDN and FVKESK. The ends were cut back, 11 bases at V and 6 bases at J, with 19 bases in the middle. This CDR3 contains 14 residues. In the sort, naive CD8 T cells were defined as CD8+CD4-CCR7+CD45RA+. This clonotype was seen repeatedly, ten times or more. The specimen sequenced was naive CD8+ T cells from blood, with Jurkat cell RNA spiked in. Described subset: FACS-sorted CD8+CD4-CCR7+CD45RA+ naive T cells. The rearrangement links TRBV14 to TRBJ1-4, with a weak D call TRBD1 (5 bases). The sequence came from a human donor in good health. Some libraries in this study had Jurkat cell RNA spiked in. This CDR3 reads CARPRGDDYEKLFF. The CDR3 nucleotides read TGTGCCCGCCCCCGCGGGGACGATTATGAAAAACTGTTTTTT.